This T cell receptor beta chain appears in the sequencing data of a study of T cell clones after liver transplantation. About the research overall: TCRbeta sequencing after a pre-transplant mixed lymphocyte reaction identified graft-donor-reactive clones, later tracked in post-transplant blood. Blood was drawn pre-transplant, before withdrawal, and after full or failed withdrawal.

CDR1 and CDR2 (germline): MDHEN, SYDVKM. The CDR3 consists of 14 residues. J was trimmed by 2 bases and V by 8 bases; bases with no gene match: 5. Sequencing used immunoSEQ multiplex PCR; TCRdb keeps in-frame clones, though not all of them. The sample has tens of thousands of clones, 60% to 75% seen once. Sequencing was performed on CD4+ T cells from blood, taken at the 22-month timepoint. The V and J genes are TRBV28 and TRBJ1-5; 8 nucleotides line up with TRBD1. The TCR sequence derives from a human patient who received a liver transplant. Some T cells here may be from the graft donor. The CDR3 sequence: CASLQGGGNQPQHF. The CDR3 DNA reads as TGTGCCAGCTTACAGGGGGGAGGCAATCAGCCCCAGCATTTT.